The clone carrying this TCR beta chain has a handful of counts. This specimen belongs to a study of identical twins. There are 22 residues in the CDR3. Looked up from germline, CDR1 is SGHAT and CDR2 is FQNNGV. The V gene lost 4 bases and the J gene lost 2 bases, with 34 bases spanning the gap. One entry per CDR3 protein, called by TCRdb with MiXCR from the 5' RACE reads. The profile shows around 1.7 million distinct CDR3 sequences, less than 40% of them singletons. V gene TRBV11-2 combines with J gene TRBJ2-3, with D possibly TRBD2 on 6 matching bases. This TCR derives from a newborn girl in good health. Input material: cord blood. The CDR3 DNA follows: TGTGCCAGCAGCTCGGCGGTCGGGGGTAACTACCTCTCGGAGGGAGACACAGATACGCAGTATTTT. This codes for CASSSAVGGNYLSEGDTDTQYF. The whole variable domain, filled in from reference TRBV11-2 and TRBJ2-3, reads EAGVAQSPRYKIIEKRQSVAFWCNPISGHATLYWYQQILGQGPKLLIQFQNNGVVDDSQLPKDRFSAERLKGVDSTLKIQPAKLEDSAVYLCASSSAVGGNYLSEGDTDTQYFGPGTRLTVL.